The TCR beta chain described here comes from a study of blood T cell repertoires in COVID-19. Study-level background: Donors in the United States, Italy and Spain gave samples during acute or convalescent COVID-19. PBMCs, B-cell-depleted T cells, or T cells were the source of the cDNA or gDNA that made up the material.

The CDR3 consists of 16 residues. Germline V CDR1 and CDR2: DFQATT, SNEGSKA (reference sequence). Between the trimmed V and J ends, which lost 5 bases and 1 base, there was a span of 18 bases. Per the authors' pipeline: Amplification of reference gene primers was used by the study to estimate nucleated cell counts. Profiling relied on immunoSEQ multiplex PCR, and the TCRdb table lists in-frame clones only, not all of them. V, J and clone size are taken as reported in that table, and D and trimming were inferred from the DNA itself. The repertoire holds tens of thousands of clones, with 85% as singletons.

This sequence was found in a man older than 75 with acute or convalescent COVID-19. The chain is built from TRBV20-1 and TRBJ1-5, with D perhaps matching TRBD1 (6 bases). Material for sequencing was peripheral blood. CDR3 DNA: TGCAGTGCTTGTGCGGGGGGCTCACCCAGCAATCAGCCCCAGCATTTT. This translates into CSACAGGSPSNQPQHF.